This TCR beta chain was found in a study of blood T cell repertoires in COVID-19. About the study: Both acute and convalescent COVID-19 samples were obtained from the United States, Italy and Spain.

As processed by the authors: Nucleated cell number was recorded as an estimate derived from reference gene primer amplification. The data were produced by immunoSEQ multiplex PCR, yet TCRdb's version contains in-frame clones alone and is incomplete. The DNA was the basis for D and trimming; V, J and clone size are from that table. The sample shows about 380,000 clones, 88% of them seen only once. V dropped 4 bases and J dropped 1 base, with 8 bases sitting between them. CDR1 MNHEY and CDR2 SVGAGI come from the germline V gene. The CDR3 consists of 14 residues. Participants, roughly 18 to 89 years old, spanned around 25 US areas. Cohort placement rested on clinical history that participants reported themselves.

Sequencing input: PBMCs or T cells enriched from blood (not recorded which). The clonotype originates from a young woman who had recovered from COVID-19. The chain couples TRBV6-5 to TRBJ1-3; D is perhaps TRBD1 (5 bases). CDR3 protein: CASSLNRSGNTIYF. CDR3 coding DNA: TGTGCCAGCAGTTTAAACAGGTCTGGAAACACCATATATTTT.